These T cell receptor beta chains were read from a single sample in a study of cytomegalovirus exposure and HLA in healthy donors. The method was immunoSEQ multiplex PCR; TCRdb's version includes in-frame clones alone and lacks a portion of them. This sample has approximately 150,000 clones, with around 75% found just once. Sequences were obtained from PBMCs. The receptors come from a woman in her 30s in good health and CMV-seronegative. The CDR3 runs from the conserved cysteine through the conserved F or W. Fields, in order: D gene, J gene, clone size, V gene, CDR3 DNA, CDR3 protein. D genes are given only for firm matches. Not every row has a clone size; where given, it reads once, few, many or a size class.

D: -; J: TRBJ1-2; size: once; V: TRBV7-2; DNA: TGTGCCAGCACCCGCGGGAGGGTTAACTATGGCTACACCTTC; CDR3: CASTRGRVNYGYTF
D: -; J: TRBJ2-7; size: -; V: TRBV7-2; DNA: TGTGCCAGCAGCTTAGACGTCGGGGGGCTTCGGGAGCAGTACTTC; CDR3: CASSLDVGGLREQYF
D: TRBD2; J: TRBJ2-7; size: -; V: TRBV19; DNA: TGTGCCAGTAGTCCAAGCAGCGGGAGTCGCGAGCAGTACTTC; CDR3: CASSPSSGSREQYF
D: -; J: TRBJ1-5; size: -; V: TRBV19; DNA: TGTGCCAGTAGTATAGGCAGGGCGGTTAATCAGCCCCAGCATTTT; CDR3: CASSIGRAVNQPQHF
D: -; J: TRBJ1-1; size: few; V: TRBV6-7; DNA: TGTGCCAGCAGTCCAAAGGACTGGGGGGACACTGAAGCTTTCTTT; CDR3: CASSPKDWGDTEAFF
D: TRBD2; J: TRBJ2-3; size: -; V: TRBV11-3; DNA: TGTGCCAGCAGCCAAGGACGGGGGGCAGATACGCAGTATTTT; CDR3: CASSQGRGADTQYF
D: -; J: TRBJ2-5; size: -; V: TRBV2; DNA: TGTGCCAGCAGATCTAGAGACCCCGTAGAGACCCAGTACTTC; CDR3: CASRSRDPVETQYF
D: -; J: TRBJ1-2; size: -; V: TRBV9; DNA: TGTGCCAGCAGCGTAGCTGGGGGGGGCTTGGATGGCTACACCTTC; CDR3: CASSVAGGGLDGYTF
D: -; J: TRBJ1-1; size: few; V: TRBV6-1; DNA: TGTGCCAGCAGTGAAGCCGGGGTCGGGGGATGGAACACTGAAGCTTTCTTT; CDR3: CASSEAGVGGWNTEAFF
D: -; J: TRBJ2-6; size: once; V: TRBV21-1; DNA: TGTGCCAGCAGCATCTGGAGGCCTGGGGCCAACGTCCTGACTTTC; CDR3: CASSIWRPGANVLTF
D: TRBD1; J: TRBJ2-1; size: -; V: TRBV5-6; DNA: TGTGCCAGCAGCTGGTGGGGGGGGGACAGGGGTTACAATGAGCAGTTCTTC; CDR3: CASSWWGGDRGYNEQFF
D: TRBD1; J: TRBJ2-3; size: -; V: TRBV27; DNA: TGTGCCAGCAGTTCGGGACAGGGGGCAAGCACAGATACGCAGTATTTT; CDR3: CASSSGQGASTDTQYF
D: TRBD1; J: TRBJ2-7; size: -; V: TRBV19; DNA: TGTGCCAGTAGGGGACAGGGGGACCACGAGCAGTACTTC; CDR3: CASRGQGDHEQYF
D: TRBD1; J: TRBJ1-2; size: -; V: TRBV19; DNA: TGTGCCAGTAGTAATGGACAGGGGGCAGGAGGCTACACCTTC; CDR3: CASSNGQGAGGYTF
D: -; J: TRBJ2-2; size: -; V: TRBV5-4; DNA: TGTGCCAGCAGGCCAACTAGCCCGGGGACCGGGGAGCTGTTTTTT; CDR3: CASRPTSPGTGELFF
D: -; J: TRBJ2-7; size: -; V: TRBV27; DNA: TGTGCCAGCAGTACGGGGACACACGGAGAGCAGTACTTC; CDR3: CASSTGTHGEQYF
D: -; J: TRBJ1-3; size: -; V: TRBV28; DNA: TGTGCCAGCAGTTTATCAGGGTTAAACACCATATATTTT; CDR3: CASSLSGLNTIYF
D: -; J: TRBJ1-2; size: -; V: TRBV10-2; DNA: TGCGCCAGCAGTGAGTCAACACCCTTCTATGGCTACACCTTC; CDR3: CASSESTPFYGYTF
D: -; J: TRBJ1-1; size: -; V: TRBV18; DNA: TGTGCCAGCTCACCAAGGGTCCGACAGACTGAAGCTTTCTTT; CDR3: CASSPRVRQTEAFF
D: -; J: TRBJ1-5; size: -; V: TRBV25-1; DNA: TGTGCCAGCAGTGCCAACCAGGGGAATCAGCCCCAGCATTTT; CDR3: CASSANQGNQPQHF
D: TRBD1; J: TRBJ2-6; size: -; V: TRBV19; DNA: TGTGCCAGTATCAAACAGGGGGCTGGGGCCAACGTCCTGACTTTC; CDR3: CASIKQGAGANVLTF
D: TRBD1; J: TRBJ1-4; size: -; V: TRBV5-8; DNA: TGTGCCAGCAGCTTGGGACAGGGGGCGCGGCTGGGTGAAAAACTGTTTTTT; CDR3: CASSLGQGARLGEKLFF
D: -; J: TRBJ2-2; size: -; V: TRBV19; DNA: TGTGCCAGTAGTATTCGAGGGACCGGGGAGCTGTTTTTT; CDR3: CASSIRGTGELFF
D: TRBD2; J: TRBJ2-5; size: -; V: TRBV30; DNA: TGTGCTCTTAGCGGGGGTGGATGGGAGACCCAGTACTTC; CDR3: CALSGGGWETQYF
D: -; J: TRBJ1-2; size: -; V: TRBV4-1; DNA: TGCGCCAGCAGCCAGAGGGGAGGGGGTATGCAGGGCTACACCTTC; CDR3: CASSQRGGGMQGYTF
D: TRBD2; J: TRBJ2-4; size: -; V: TRBV15; DNA: TGTGCCACCAGCAGAGATTTAGCGGGGGGGCCTGAGTACTTC; CDR3: CATSRDLAGGPEYF
D: TRBD1; J: TRBJ2-2; size: -; V: TRBV10-1; DNA: TGCGCCAGCAGTCAGGGACAGAGGAACACCGGGGAGCTGTTTTTT; CDR3: CASSQGQRNTGELFF
D: -; J: TRBJ2-2; size: -; V: TRBV5-4; DNA: TGTGCCAGCAGCTTGGTGGGCGGGAAAGAGACCGGGGAGCTGTTTTTT; CDR3: CASSLVGGKETGELFF
D: TRBD1; J: TRBJ2-7; size: few; V: TRBV6-1; DNA: TGTGCCAGCAGTGAATCATTCGGACAGGTCTACGAGCAGTACTTC; CDR3: CASSESFGQVYEQYF
D: TRBD2; J: TRBJ2-2; size: -; V: TRBV30; DNA: TGTGCCTGGAGACACCGGGGGGTTCCCGGGGAGCTGTTTTTT; CDR3: CAWRHRGVPGELFF
D: -; J: TRBJ2-7; size: few; V: TRBV7-2; DNA: TGTGCCAGCAGCTTAGTCGGACAGTCCTACGAGCAGTACTTC; CDR3: CASSLVGQSYEQYF
D: -; J: TRBJ2-5; size: -; V: TRBV5-1; DNA: TGCGCCAGCAGCTTGGGGTTAGGGGGCCAAGAGACCCAGTACTTC; CDR3: CASSLGLGGQETQYF
D: TRBD2; J: TRBJ2-1; size: -; V: TRBV25-1; DNA: TGTGCCAGCAGTGAATTGGCGGGAGGGCCAGACAATGAGCAGTTCTTC; CDR3: CASSELAGGPDNEQFF
D: TRBD2; J: TRBJ2-1; size: -; V: TRBV2; DNA: TGTGCCAGCAGTGGGTACGGGACTAGCTCCTACAATGAGCAGTTCTTC; CDR3: CASSGYGTSSYNEQFF
D: -; J: TRBJ2-1; size: -; V: TRBV5-8; DNA: TGTGCCAGCAGCTTGGGACAGCTCCTCTACAATGAGCAGTTCTTC; CDR3: CASSLGQLLYNEQFF
D: -; J: TRBJ1-5; size: -; V: TRBV4-1; DNA: TGCGCCAGCAGCCACGTACCGGTGCAGGGGTTGTCTCAGCCCCAGCATTTT; CDR3: CASSHVPVQGLSQPQHF
D: TRBD1; J: TRBJ2-7; size: -; V: TRBV28; DNA: TGTGCCAGCAGCCTCTTTGGGTGGGGGACCGGGACAGGGATACACGAGCAGTACTTC; CDR3: CASSLFGWGTGTGIHEQYF
D: TRBD2; J: TRBJ2-3; size: -; V: TRBV6-6; DNA: TGTGCCAGCGGGTTCACTAGCGGGGGCGGCACAGATACGCAGTATTTT; CDR3: CASGFTSGGGTDTQYF
D: -; J: TRBJ2-5; size: -; V: TRBV29-1; DNA: TGCAGCGTTGTTTTATACCAAGAGACCCAGTACTTC; CDR3: CSVVLYQETQYF
D: -; J: TRBJ2-3; size: -; V: TRBV5-4; DNA: TGTGCCAGCAGCTTGGCTCAGAGCACAGATACGCAGTATTTT; CDR3: CASSLAQSTDTQYF
D: TRBD1; J: TRBJ2-7; size: -; V: TRBV18; DNA: TGTGCCAGCTCACCCCGGGACAGCGGTGGGAGCGAGCAGTACTTC; CDR3: CASSPRDSGGSEQYF
D: TRBD1; J: TRBJ2-7; size: -; V: TRBV4-1; DNA: TGCGCCAGCAGCCGGGGGACAGCAACCGCGGGCTACGAGCAGTACTTC; CDR3: CASSRGTATAGYEQYF
D: TRBD2; J: TRBJ2-2; size: -; V: TRBV19; DNA: TGTGCCAGTATGTCTAGCGGGGGCCCAAACACCGGGGAGCTGTTTTTT; CDR3: CASMSSGGPNTGELFF
D: -; J: TRBJ2-2; size: -; V: TRBV7-9; DNA: TGTGCCAGCAGAGCGGGGAACACCGGGGAGCTGTTTTTT; CDR3: CASRAGNTGELFF